The present TCR beta chain was sequenced within a study of T-cell reconstitution after alpha-beta-depleted transplantation in children. Germline V gene lookup returns CDR1 MDHEN and CDR2 SYDVKM. This CDR3 spans 20 amino acids. The ends lost 5 bases at V and 3 bases at J; junction bases unmatched: 19. This clonotype has just a few counts. Library preparation (for TCRbeta) was performed with unique molecular identifiers. Using its own MiXCR run on the PCR reads, TCRdb lists one record per CDR3 protein. This sample yields around 370,000 distinct CDR3 sequences, of which under 20% are seen a single time; just over 40% belongs to the top ten.

The chain is built from TRBV28 and TRBJ2-1, with TRBD2 matching 10 bases. The source of this sequence is a male patient aged 2 to 9 who had a stem cell transplant for acute lymphoblastic leukemia, so the T cells may come from the graft donor. The sample consisted of PBMCs, mostly from graft donor cells, taken 360 days after TCRalphabeta/CD19-depleted stem cell transplant. Written as DNA, the CDR3 is TGTGCCAGCAGTCAAGACAGGGAACTAGCGGGACTCCTCCTCTACAATGAGCAGTTCTTC. Translation: CASSQDRELAGLLLYNEQFF.